The sequence of this T cell receptor (beta chain) was determined in a study of cytomegalovirus exposure and HLA in healthy donors. Broader study findings: Compared with the approximately 680-donor mean, an Asian-associated ancestry cluster reportedly had fewer N-insertions, according to a later analysis.

Germline CDR1 reads GTSNPN; CDR2 reads SVGIG (reference sequence). Trimming took 0 bases from V and 4 from J; bases not matched to a gene: 6. The CDR3 runs to 15 residues. It was with 60 Vbeta and 13 Jbeta primers that the PCR ran. Assay used: immunoSEQ multiplex PCR; TCRdb lists only in-frame clones, some missing. Its table records under 200,000 clones. Of note for this clone: The antigen remains undetermined.

Material for sequencing was PBMCs. J is TRBJ2-1 and V is TRBV30; 7 bases align to TRBD2. The TCR was taken from a man aged 30 to 45 in good health and CMV-seronegative. CDR3: CAWSVGGSAYNEQFF. The DNA of the CDR3 is TGTGCCTGGAGTGTAGGCGGGAGCGCTTACAATGAGCAGTTCTTC. The full variable domain, rest sourced from reference TRBV30 and TRBJ2-1, is SQTIHQWPATLVQPVGSPLSLECTVEGTSNPNLYWYRQAAGRGLQLLFYSVGIGQISSEVPQNLSASRPQDRQFILSSKKLLLSDSGFYLCAWSVGGSAYNEQFFGPGTRLTVL.